This TCR beta chain was retrieved from a study of neoadjuvant nivolumab and ipilimumab in lung cancer. The study, taken as a whole, reports: Only two of four nivolumab-treated tumors gained richness and clonality by surgery.

Regarding this clone: Its antigen remains unknown.

The CDR3 contains 15 residues. Germline lookup yields CDR1 SGHRS and CDR2 YFSETQ. V lost 4 bases, J lost 3 bases, and 10 bases stayed unmatched. Method: immunoSEQ multiplex PCR; TCRdb's copy keeps in-frame clones and lacks some. The sample consists of more than 10,000 clones, around two thirds of them appearing once. The sample here was peripheral blood, taken after neoadjuvant nivolumab, alone or with ipilimumab, at or shortly before surgery. This chain uses TRBV5-1 with TRBJ2-7, with TRBD1 matching over 7 bases. This sequence was found in an adult with non-small cell lung cancer. The chain's CDR3 is CASSPLVGQIYEQYF. The CDR3 nucleotides are TGCGCCAGCAGCCCGCTGGTGGGACAGATCTACGAGCAGTACTTC.